The next 10 T cell receptor beta chains were all read from a single sample in a study of cytomegalovirus exposure and HLA in healthy donors. It was with 60 Vbeta and 13 Jbeta primers that the PCR ran. Profiling relied on immunoSEQ multiplex PCR, and the TCRdb table lists in-frame clones only, not all of them. The sample yields around 150,000 clones, around three quarters seen once. Source material: PBMCs. These receptors originate from a man in his forties in good health and CMV-seronegative.

The chain links TRBV6-5 to TRBJ2-1, with 9 bases identical to TRBD1. Trimming at V came to 2 bases and at J to 7 bases, leaving 6 bases not matched to a gene. The V gene's germline CDR1 is MNHEY and CDR2 SVGAGI. This CDR3 spans 15 amino acids. CDR3 region: CASSYPDRGGNEQFF. DNA of the CDR3: TGTGCCAGCAGTTACCCGGACAGGGGCGGGAATGAGCAGTTCTTC.

The table lists this clone with a few counts. This chain uses TRBV27 with TRBJ2-2; 9 positions agree with TRBD1. The CDR3 is 15 residues long. Germline lookup yields CDR1 MNHEY and CDR2 SMNVEV (reference sequence). V lost 4 bases to trimming and J lost 1 base; unmatched junction nucleotides: 1. In DNA form, the CDR3 reads TGTGCCAGCAGTTGGGGACAGGGGAACACCGGGGAGCTGTTTTTT. Residues: CASSWGQGNTGELFF.

The chain is built from TRBV7-8 and TRBJ2-1; D gene unclear. The germline V gene has CDR1 SGHVS and CDR2 FQNEAQ. The CDR3 has 16 residues. Trimming shortened V by 0 bases and J by 2 bases, and 11 bases separated the two germline ends. The CDR3 region is CASSLARFLPYNEQFF. The CDR3 DNA reads TGTGCCAGCAGCTTAGCGCGATTCCTACCCTACAATGAGCAGTTCTTC.

This clone was seen a single time. This chain links TRBV5-4 with TRBJ1-1; possible D gene TRBD1, 6 bases. Between the trimmed V and J ends, which lost 5 bases and 5 bases, there was a span of 16 bases. The CDR3 extends over 14 amino acids. Germline V gene data show CDR1 as SGHNT and CDR2 as YYREEE (reference sequence). For the CDR3, the DNA is TGTGCCAGCAGTGATCGGACAGATCTAACTGAAGCTTTCTTT. Encoded protein: CASSDRTDLTEAFF.

V usage is TRBV10-3 and J usage is TRBJ2-7; 10 bases are a match to TRBD2. Germline V CDR1 and CDR2: ENHRY, SYGVKD. The CDR3 sequence is 15 residues long. Trimming took 7 bases from V and 0 from J; bases not matched to a gene: 6. CDR3 region: CAITASGGLSYEQYF. The CDR3 region has the DNA TGTGCCATCACGGCTAGCGGGGGCCTCTCCTACGAGCAGTACTTC.

This chain joins TRBV19 and TRBJ2-1, with D possibly being TRBD2 (5 bases). Germline loops: CDR1 LNHDA, CDR2 SQIVND (reference sequence). CDR3 size: 14 residues. Trimming took off 2 bases at V and 2 bases at J, with 7 bases between the two ends. The CDR3 bases are TGTGCCAGTAGTATAAGAGGGACCTACAATGAGCAGTTCTTC. Its translation: CASSIRGTYNEQFF.

CDR3 amino acids: CAIRDTTGRYEQYF. The CDR3 DNA reads as TGTGCCATCAGGGATACGACAGGTCGGTACGAGCAGTACTTC. The rearrangement links TRBV10-3 to TRBJ2-7; TRBD1 might be the D (6 bases). Trimming cost V 6 bases and J 4 bases, with 16 bases left between them. This CDR3 region has 14 residues. Looked up from germline, CDR1 is ENHRY and CDR2 is SYGVKD.

V and J are TRBV15 and TRBJ2-5; possibly TRBD1 for D (5 bases). The V gene's germline CDR1 is LNHNV and CDR2 YYDKDF (reference sequence). The CDR3 is 14 amino acids. V lost 1 base, J lost 5 bases, and 11 bases lay in between. CDR3 residues: CATSRAGHEETQYF. CDR3 bases: TGTGCCACCAGCAGAGCAGGACATGAGGAGACCCAGTACTTC.

This clone was recorded a few times. The chain employs TRBV9 and TRBJ2-5, with a weak D call TRBD1 (9 bases). Gene TRBJ2-7 matches the end of the DNA better, so the J call may be wrong. Germline V CDR1 and CDR2: SGDLS, YYNGEE. CDR3 length: 13 residues. CDR3 bases: TGTGCCAGTTCGGGAGGGACAGGGTTCGAGCAGTACTTC. This translates into CASSGGTGFEQYF.

The V and J genes are TRBV2 and TRBJ2-1; a possible D gene is TRBD2 (5 bases). The germline gives CDR1 SNHLY, CDR2 FYNNEI. The V end lost 5 bases, the J end lost 7 bases, and 9 bases lay between the germline ends. The CDR3 is 12 amino acids. The CDR3, as DNA: TGTGCCAGCAGTCAGGACTGGAATGAGCAGTTCTTC. It translates to CASSQDWNEQFF.